Below are 13 T cell receptor beta chains sequenced from a single sample in a study of blood T cell repertoires in COVID-19. Generated by immunoSEQ multiplex PCR, the TCRdb table keeps only in-frame clones and is missing some. The table lists hundreds of thousands of clones, around nine tenths of them singletons. Sequenced: PBMCs or T cells enriched from blood (not recorded which). Receptor source: a woman under 30 with acute COVID-19.

V and J are TRBV6-2 or TRBV6-3 and TRBJ1-2, with a possible D match to TRBD1 (6 bases). V gave up 0 bases and J gave up 5 bases, with 16 bases separating them. Per germline, CDR1 MNHEY and CDR2 SVGEGT. The CDR3 sequence is 16 residues long. The CDR3 is CASSYSKTTGSYGYTF. In DNA form, the CDR3 reads TGTGCCAGCAGTTACTCGAAGACGACAGGATCTTATGGCTACACCTTC.

The V gene is TRBV7-2, the J gene TRBJ1-3; 9 nucleotides align to TRBD1. The germline V gene encodes CDR1 SGHTA and CDR2 FQGNSA. V lost 5 bases, J lost 3 bases, and 8 bases stayed unmatched. CDR3 length: 16 amino acids. This CDR3 reads CASSQHGTGFGNTIYF. CDR3 coding DNA: TGTGCCAGCAGCCAACATGGGACAGGGTTTGGAAACACCATATATTTT. The full variable domain, its missing parts supplied by reference TRBV7-2 and TRBJ1-3, is GAGVSQSPSNKVTEKGKDVELRCDPISGHTALYWYRQSLGQGLEFLIYFQGNSAPDKSGLPSDRFSAERTGGSVSTLTIQRTQQEDSAVYLCASSQHGTGFGNTIYFGEGSWLTVV.

This sequence joins TRBV7-2 and TRBJ2-1; D is perhaps TRBD1 (5 bases). The germline gives CDR1 SGHTA, CDR2 FQGNSA. CDR3 size: 14 residues. V lost 5 bases and J 7 bases, leaving 15 bases between the germline ends. The CDR3 coding sequence is TGTGCCAGCAGCCCAGGGCCGCATCGGAATGAGCAGTTCTTC. It yields the protein CASSPGPHRNEQFF.

The chain employs TRBV14 and TRBJ2-1; tentative D call: TRBD1 (5 bases). CDR3 length equals 12 residues. CDR1 and CDR2 from the germline V gene are SGHDN and FVKESK. V lost 1 base to trimming and J lost 9 bases, with 7 bases between them. The CDR3 spells CASSQVGVEQFF. CDR3 DNA: TGTGCCAGCAGCCAAGTAGGGGTTGAGCAGTTCTTC. The complete variable domain, with remaining parts taken from reference TRBV14 and TRBJ2-1, reads EAGVTQFPSHSVIEKGQTVTLRCDPISGHDNLYWYRRVMGKEIKFLLHFVKESKQDESGMPNNRFLAERTGGTYSTLKVQPAELEDSGVYFCASSQVGVEQFFGPGTRLTVL.

In its sample, this clone was seen once. The chain combines TRBV29-1 with TRBJ2-7; 10 positions agree with TRBD2. The CDR3 is 16 residues long. The germline V gene has CDR1 SQVTM and CDR2 ANQGSEA. The V gene end was trimmed by 1 base and the J gene end by 0 bases; junction bases not matched to a gene: 6. In DNA form, the CDR3 reads TGCAGCGTTGAAGCCCTCAGCGGGAGGGCCTCCTACGAGCAGTACTTC. It yields the protein CSVEALSGRASYEQYF.

V and J are TRBV9 and TRBJ2-7; possibly TRBD2 for D (6 bases). This CDR3 comprises 14 residues. Trimming removed 4 bases from V and 0 bases from J, with 11 bases in between. Germline V gene data show CDR1 as SGDLS and CDR2 as YYNGEE. CDR3: CASSLGSASYEQYF. In DNA form, the CDR3 reads TGTGCCAGCAGCCTCGGGAGCGCCTCCTACGAGCAGTACTTC.

The rearrangement links TRBV7-2 to TRBJ1-6; tentatively, D is TRBD1 (6 bases). V was clipped by 5 bases and J by 0 bases, with 17 bases between them. This CDR3 spans 18 amino acids. Germline V gives CDR1 SGHTA, CDR2 FQGNSA. CDR3 protein: CASSPGGVGSSYNSPLHF. CDR3 nucleotides: TGTGCCAGCAGCCCGGGGGGCGTTGGGAGCTCCTATAATTCACCCCTCCACTTT.

A single count supports this clone. The V gene is TRBV10-3, the J gene TRBJ1-4, with TRBD1 matching 9 bases. This CDR3 has 16 amino acids. The V segment lost 3 bases and the J segment 7 bases; nucleotides outside the gene matches: 9. Per germline, CDR1 ENHRY and CDR2 SYGVKD. The CDR3 sequence: CAISELPGQGSEKLFF. DNA of the CDR3: TGTGCCATCAGTGAACTTCCGGGACAGGGATCTGAAAAACTGTTTTTT.

The chain combines TRBV7-9 with TRBJ2-5; a possible D gene is TRBD2 (5 bases). This CDR3 comprises 14 residues. Trimming left V 0 bases short and J 5 bases short, with 10 bases between. The germline V gene encodes CDR1 SEHNR and CDR2 FQNEAQ (reference sequence). CDR3 protein: CASSLAVRRETQYF. The CDR3 region has the DNA TGTGCCAGCAGCTTAGCGGTTAGGAGGGAGACCCAGTACTTC.

CDR3 sequence: CSAYRDEQYF. The CDR3, as DNA: TGCAGCGCTTACAGGGACGAGCAGTACTTC. The chain carries TRBV29-1 and TRBJ2-7, with D perhaps matching TRBD1 (6 bases). The germline gives CDR1 SQVTM, CDR2 ANQGSEA. With 7 bases removed from V and 5 bases from J, the gap between germline ends came to 9 bases. CDR3 size: 10 residues.

This clone was counted between two and nine times. The chain combines TRBV14 with TRBJ1-1, with D hard to call. V lost 2 bases and J 0 bases, leaving 16 bases between the germline ends. Per the germline V gene, CDR1 is SGHDN and CDR2 is FVKESK. CDR3 length equals 17 residues. CDR3 loop: CASSQPESWFMNTEAFF. The CDR3 nucleotides are TGTGCCAGCAGCCAACCCGAGAGTTGGTTCATGAACACTGAAGCTTTCTTT.

V usage is TRBV10-2 and J usage is TRBJ2-3; 8 bases are a match to TRBD2. The germline V gene has CDR1 WSHSY and CDR2 SAAADI. The length of the CDR3 is 15 residues. J lost 3 bases, V lost 6 bases, and 8 bases had no gene match. The CDR3 coding sequence is TGCGCCAGCAGGCCGGCGGGGGGTTCGACAGATACGCAGTATTTT. This gives the protein CASRPAGGSTDTQYF.

The chain carries TRBV11-2 and TRBJ1-2; TRBD1 matches at 9 bases. CDR1 is SGHAT and CDR2 is FQNNGV in the germline V gene. With 3 bases clipped from V and 4 bases from J, the junction kept 3 bases outside the gene matches. The CDR3 has 14 amino acids. CDR3 protein: CASSLMTGGYGYTF. The CDR3 region has the DNA TGTGCCAGCAGCTTGATGACAGGGGGCTATGGCTACACCTTC. The whole variable domain, filled in from reference TRBV11-2 and TRBJ1-2, reads EAGVAQSPRYKIIEKRQSVAFWCNPISGHATLYWYQQILGQGPKLLIQFQNNGVVDDSQLPKDRFSAERLKGVDSTLKIQPAKLEDSAVYLCASSLMTGGYGYTFGSGTRLTVV.